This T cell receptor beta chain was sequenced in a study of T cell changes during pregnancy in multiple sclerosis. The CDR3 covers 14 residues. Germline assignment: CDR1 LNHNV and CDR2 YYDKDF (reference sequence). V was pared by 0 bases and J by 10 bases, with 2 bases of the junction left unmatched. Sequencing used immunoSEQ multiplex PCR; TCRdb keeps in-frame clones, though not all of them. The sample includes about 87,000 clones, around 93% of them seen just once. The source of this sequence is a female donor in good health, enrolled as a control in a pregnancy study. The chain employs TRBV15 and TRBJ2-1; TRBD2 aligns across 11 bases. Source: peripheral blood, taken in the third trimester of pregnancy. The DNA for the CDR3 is TGTGCCACCAGCAGAGATGCTAGCGGGAGGGAGCAGTTCTTC. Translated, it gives CATSRDASGREQFF.